This passage covers 16 T cell receptor beta chains from one sample sequenced in a study of blood T cell repertoires in COVID-19. Method: immunoSEQ multiplex PCR; TCRdb's copy keeps in-frame clones and lacks some. The data show 300,000 or so clones, with 75% to 90% seen just once and 3.7% held by the top ten. Source material: peripheral blood. The receptors here all came from a woman aged 40 to 50 with acute or convalescent COVID-19.

The chain uses TRBV2 and TRBJ1-5; the match to TRBD1 covers 9 bases. Germline trimming cut 7 bases from V and 4 bases from J; bases unmatched to any gene: 11. This CDR3 contains 16 residues. The germline V gene encodes CDR1 SNHLY and CDR2 FYNNEI. The CDR3 spells CASTRDAGTGNQPQHF. The CDR3 DNA sequence: TGTGCCAGCACCCGTGACGCCGGGACAGGGAATCAGCCCCAGCATTTT.

This clone appeared a single time. This chain joins TRBV7-9 and TRBJ1-3, with unresolved D. From germline, CDR1 is SEHNR and CDR2 FQNEAQ (reference sequence). V gave up 6 bases and J gave up 0 bases, with 15 bases separating them. The CDR3 totals 16 residues. The CDR3 DNA reads TGTGCCAGCAGTCGGAGGAAGATCCACTCTGGAAACACCATATATTTT. Protein sequence: CASSRRKIHSGNTIYF.

V is TRBV19 and J is TRBJ1-2; D may be TRBD1 (5 bases). Germline assignment: CDR1 LNHDA and CDR2 SQIVND (reference sequence). Trimming took 0 bases from V and 2 from J, leaving 10 bases between them. The length of the CDR3 is 15 residues. CDR3 bases: TGTGCCAGTAGTATAGAGAGACAGAGGAACTATGGCTACACCTTC. Amino acids: CASSIERQRNYGYTF.

V and J are TRBV27 and TRBJ1-2; D remains unclear. V was shortened by 5 bases and J by 4 bases, with 11 bases between the two germline ends. The germline gives CDR1 MNHEY, CDR2 SMNVEV (reference sequence). The CDR3 runs 13 residues. DNA for the CDR3: TGTGCCAGCAGTCCAGGCGCGGGCTATGGCTACACCTTC. Translation gives CASSPGAGYGYTF.

The CDR3 loop reads CASGGRTQNEKLFF. The CDR3 coding sequence is TGTGCCAGCGGGGGCAGAACCCAAAATGAAAAACTGTTTTTT. This rearrangement joins TRBV6-6 to TRBJ1-4; D is perhaps TRBD1 (6 bases). CDR1 is MNHNY and CDR2 is SVGAGI in the germline V gene (reference sequence). The V and J ends lost 8 bases and 5 bases respectively, with 15 bases between them. The CDR3 runs to 14 residues.

The CDR3 sequence is CASNVIPGASYTF. The DNA for the CDR3 is TGTGCCAGCAACGTTATACCAGGGGCTAGCTACACCTTC. The V gene is TRBV5-5, the J gene TRBJ1-2; possible D gene TRBD1, 6 bases. The V and J ends lost 6 bases and 9 bases respectively, with 18 bases between them. CDR1 and CDR2 from the germline V gene are SGHKS and YYEKEE (reference sequence). The CDR3 has 13 amino acids.

In this sample, this clone turned up once. The chain recombines TRBV4-2 with TRBJ1-3; maybe TRBD1 (6 bases). The V gene's germline CDR1 is LGHNA and CDR2 YNFKEQ. This CDR3 is built from 16 residues. Trimming shortened V by 4 bases and J by 1 base, and 14 bases separated the two germline ends. The CDR3 bases are TGTGCCAGCAGCCCAACACCGGGACAATCTGGAAACACCATATATTTT. This gives the protein CASSPTPGQSGNTIYF.

This chain uses TRBV11-3 with TRBJ2-5; 8 positions agree with TRBD1. J was trimmed by 2 bases and V by 5 bases; bases with no gene match: 4. This CDR3 region has 14 residues. Per germline, CDR1 SGHNT and CDR2 YENEEA. This CDR3 reads CASSRRGPQETQYF. DNA for the CDR3: TGTGCCAGCAGCCGCAGGGGGCCTCAAGAGACCCAGTACTTC.

This clone was seen a single time. The rearrangement links TRBV19 to TRBJ2-5, with TRBD2 matching over 14 bases. This CDR3 is 15 amino acids long. The V segment lost 7 bases and the J segment 5 bases; nucleotides outside the gene matches: 6. The germline CDR1 and CDR2 sequences are LNHDA and SQIVND (reference sequence). The CDR3 DNA is TGTGCCAGTACCGGGACTAGCGGGGGTTTGGAGACCCAGTACTTC. Its translation: CASTGTSGGLETQYF.

V usage is TRBV7-8 and J usage is TRBJ1-2; no firm D call. The V end was cut by 0 bases, the J end by 5 bases, with 13 bases between. CDR1 and CDR2 (germline): SGHVS, FQNEAQ. This CDR3 is built from 15 residues. The DNA of the CDR3 is TGTGCCAGCAGCTTAGCCGCCATTTTAGCGTATGGCTACACCTTC. As protein: CASSLAAILAYGYTF.

About this clone itself: A junction end diverges from the germline sequence, so it may reflect a read error. The chain has TRBV11-2 and TRBJ1-1; possibly TRBD1 for D (5 bases). CDR1 is SGHAT, CDR2 FQNNGV, per germline. This CDR3 region has 13 residues. The CDR3 coding sequence is TGTGCCAGCAGCCCACAGGTGAACATTGAAGCTTTCTTT. It is translated as CASSPQVNIEAFF. Variable domain in full (rest from reference TRBV11-2 and TRBJ1-1): EAGVAQSPRYKIIEKRQSVAFWCNPISGHATLYWYQQILGQGPKLLIQFQNNGVVDDSQLPKDRFSAERLKGVDSTLKIQPAKLEDSAVYLCASSPQVNIEAFFGQGTRLTVV.

The chain carries TRBV29-1 and TRBJ2-7, with D hard to call. Germline V gene sequence: CDR1 SQVTM, CDR2 ANQGSEA. The CDR3 extends over 11 amino acids. The DNA for the CDR3 is TGCAGTCCTGGCACCTCCTACGAGCAGTACGTC. Translating it yields CSPGTSYEQYV.

This chain links TRBV6-6 with TRBJ2-1; 8 bases fit TRBD1. Germline values: CDR1 MNHNY, CDR2 SVGAGI (reference sequence). The CDR3 is made up of 14 amino acids. Trimming at V came to 6 bases and at J to 2 bases, leaving 3 bases not matched to a gene. CDR3 sequence reads: CASRGTGPYNEQFF. In DNA, the CDR3 is TGTGCCAGCAGGGGGACAGGTCCCTACAATGAGCAGTTCTTC.

The count of this clone is one. This rearrangement joins TRBV9 to TRBJ1-6; D unclear. Germline V lookup: CDR1 SGDLS, CDR2 YYNGEE. V shed 2 bases and J shed 10 bases, with 10 bases lying between them. The CDR3 consists of 13 residues. The CDR3 loop reads CASSVDGRSPLHF. The CDR3 nucleotides read TGTGCCAGCAGCGTTGATGGGAGGTCACCCCTCCACTTT.

The chain uses TRBV2 and TRBJ2-5; TRBD1 matches 8 bases. V was clipped by 8 bases and J by 5 bases; unmatched bases: 13. The length of the CDR3 is 15 residues. Germline CDR1 SNHLY, CDR2 FYNNEI. CDR3 sequence (DNA): TGTGCCAGCGGTCTAGACAGGGGAGGAGGGGAGACCCAGTACTTC. Amino acid sequence: CASGLDRGGGETQYF.

This chain links TRBV9 with TRBJ2-5, with TRBD2 matching 16 bases. There are 18 residues in the CDR3. Germline trimming cut 3 bases from V and 0 bases from J; bases unmatched to any gene: 5. Germline CDR1 is SGDLS and CDR2 is YYNGEE. The CDR3 spells CASSAGTSGGEYQETQYF. DNA for the CDR3: TGTGCCAGCAGCGCAGGGACTAGCGGGGGGGAGTACCAAGAGACCCAGTACTTC.